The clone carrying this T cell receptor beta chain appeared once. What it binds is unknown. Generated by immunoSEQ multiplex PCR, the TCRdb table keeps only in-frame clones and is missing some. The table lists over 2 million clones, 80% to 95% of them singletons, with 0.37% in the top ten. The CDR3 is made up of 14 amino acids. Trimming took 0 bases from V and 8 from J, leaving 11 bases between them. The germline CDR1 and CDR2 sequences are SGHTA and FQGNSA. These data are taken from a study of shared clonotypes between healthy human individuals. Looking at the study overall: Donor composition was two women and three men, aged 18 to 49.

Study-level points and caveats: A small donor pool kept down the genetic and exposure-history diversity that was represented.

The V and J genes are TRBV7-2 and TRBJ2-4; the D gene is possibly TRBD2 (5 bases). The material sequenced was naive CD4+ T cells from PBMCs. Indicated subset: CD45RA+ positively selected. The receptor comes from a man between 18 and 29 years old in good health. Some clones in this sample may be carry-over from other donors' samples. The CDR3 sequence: CASSLAGVVDIQYF. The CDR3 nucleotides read TGTGCCAGCAGCTTAGCGGGAGTAGTGGACATTCAGTACTTC.